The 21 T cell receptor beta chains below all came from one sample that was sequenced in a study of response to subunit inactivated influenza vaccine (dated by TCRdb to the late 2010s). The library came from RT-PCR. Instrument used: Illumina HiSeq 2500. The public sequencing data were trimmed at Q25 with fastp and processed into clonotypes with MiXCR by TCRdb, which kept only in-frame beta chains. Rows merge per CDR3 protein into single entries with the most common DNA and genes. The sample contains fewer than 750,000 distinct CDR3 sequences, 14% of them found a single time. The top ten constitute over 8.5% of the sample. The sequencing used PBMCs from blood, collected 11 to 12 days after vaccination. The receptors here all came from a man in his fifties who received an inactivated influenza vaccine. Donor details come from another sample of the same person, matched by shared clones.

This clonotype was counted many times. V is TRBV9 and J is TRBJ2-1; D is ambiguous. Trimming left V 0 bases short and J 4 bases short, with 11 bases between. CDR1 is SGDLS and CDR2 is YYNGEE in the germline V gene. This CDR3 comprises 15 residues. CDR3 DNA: TGTGCCAGCAGCGTAGCCCCCTCCCAATACAATGAGCAGTTCTTC. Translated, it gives CASSVAPSQYNEQFF.

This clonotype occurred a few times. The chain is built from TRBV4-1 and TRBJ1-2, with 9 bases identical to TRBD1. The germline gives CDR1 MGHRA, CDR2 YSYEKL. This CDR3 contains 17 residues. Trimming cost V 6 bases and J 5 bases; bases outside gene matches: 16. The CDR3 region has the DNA TGCGCCAGCAGGGCACCGGGACAGGGATTGGGGTTTTATGGCTACACCTTC. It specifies CASRAPGQGLGFYGYTF.

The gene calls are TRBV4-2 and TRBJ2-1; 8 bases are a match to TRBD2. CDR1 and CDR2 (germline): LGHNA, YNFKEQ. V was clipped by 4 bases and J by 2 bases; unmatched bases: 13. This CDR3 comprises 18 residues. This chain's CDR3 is CASSRSTSSGYTYNEQFF. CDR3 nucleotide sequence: TGTGCCAGCAGCCGGAGTACGTCTAGCGGGTATACCTACAATGAGCAGTTCTTC.

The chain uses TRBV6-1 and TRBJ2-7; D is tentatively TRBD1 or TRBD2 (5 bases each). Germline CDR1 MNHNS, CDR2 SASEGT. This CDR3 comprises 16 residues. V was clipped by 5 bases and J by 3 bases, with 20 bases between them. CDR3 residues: CASSTFGTDDGYEQYF. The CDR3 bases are TGTGCCAGCAGTACCTTCGGGACGGACGACGGCTACGAGCAGTACTTC.

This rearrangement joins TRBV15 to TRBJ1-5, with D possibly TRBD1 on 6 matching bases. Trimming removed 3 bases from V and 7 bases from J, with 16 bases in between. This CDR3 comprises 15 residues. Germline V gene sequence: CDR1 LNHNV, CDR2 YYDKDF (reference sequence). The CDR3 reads CATSSSETGYQPQHF. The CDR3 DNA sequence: TGTGCCACCAGCAGCTCCGAAACAGGGTACCAGCCCCAGCATTTT.

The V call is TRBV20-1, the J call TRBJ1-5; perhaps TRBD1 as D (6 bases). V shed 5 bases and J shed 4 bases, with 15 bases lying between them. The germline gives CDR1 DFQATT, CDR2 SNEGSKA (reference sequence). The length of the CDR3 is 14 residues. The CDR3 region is CSAPLRGGNQPQHF. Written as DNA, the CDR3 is TGCAGTGCTCCATTAAGGGGGGGTAATCAGCCCCAGCATTTT.

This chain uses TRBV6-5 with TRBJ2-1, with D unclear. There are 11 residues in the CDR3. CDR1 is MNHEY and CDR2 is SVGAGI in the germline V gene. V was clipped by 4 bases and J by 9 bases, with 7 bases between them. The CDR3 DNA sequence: TGTGCCAGCAGTTCAATAAGTGAGCAGTTCTTC. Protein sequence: CASSSISEQFF.

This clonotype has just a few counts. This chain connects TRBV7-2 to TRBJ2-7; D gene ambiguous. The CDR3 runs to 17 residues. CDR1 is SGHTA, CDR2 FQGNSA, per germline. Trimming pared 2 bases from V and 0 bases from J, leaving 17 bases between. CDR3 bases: TGTGCCAGCAGCTTATGGCCCCAACCCGCTGGCTCCTACGAGCAGTACTTC. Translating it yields CASSLWPQPAGSYEQYF.

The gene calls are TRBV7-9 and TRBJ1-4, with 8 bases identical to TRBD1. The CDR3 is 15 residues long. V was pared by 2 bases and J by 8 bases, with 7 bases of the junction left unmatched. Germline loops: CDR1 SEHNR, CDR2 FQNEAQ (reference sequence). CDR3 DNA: TGTGCCAGCAGCTTATCGCTCAGGGGGCACGAAAAACTGTTTTTT. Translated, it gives CASSLSLRGHEKLFF.

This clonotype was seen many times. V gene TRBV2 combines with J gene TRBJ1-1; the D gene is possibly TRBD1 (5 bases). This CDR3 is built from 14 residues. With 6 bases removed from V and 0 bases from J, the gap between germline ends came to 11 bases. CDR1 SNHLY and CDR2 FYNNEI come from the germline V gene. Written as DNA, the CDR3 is TGTGCCAGCAGGGGGACCAGTTTGAACACTGAAGCTTTCTTT. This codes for CASRGTSLNTEAFF.

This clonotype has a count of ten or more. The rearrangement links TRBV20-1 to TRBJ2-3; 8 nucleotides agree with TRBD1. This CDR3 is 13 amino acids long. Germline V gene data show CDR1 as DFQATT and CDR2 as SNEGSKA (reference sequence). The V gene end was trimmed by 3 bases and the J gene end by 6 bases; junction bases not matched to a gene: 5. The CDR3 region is CSARAGGGDTQYF. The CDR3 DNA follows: TGCAGTGCTAGGGCAGGGGGCGGCGATACGCAGTATTTT.

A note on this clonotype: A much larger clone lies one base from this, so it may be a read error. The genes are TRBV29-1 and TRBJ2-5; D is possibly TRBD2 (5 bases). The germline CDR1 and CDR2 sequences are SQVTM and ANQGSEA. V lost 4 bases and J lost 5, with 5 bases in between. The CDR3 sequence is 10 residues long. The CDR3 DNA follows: TGCAGCGTTGCGGGGGAGACCCAGTACTTC. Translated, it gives CSVAGETQYF.

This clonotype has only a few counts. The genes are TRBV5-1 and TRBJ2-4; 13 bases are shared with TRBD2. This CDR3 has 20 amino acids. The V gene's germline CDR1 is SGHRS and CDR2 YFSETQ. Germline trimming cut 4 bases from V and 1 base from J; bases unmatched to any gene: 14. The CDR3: CASSLQTSGRMKAAKNIQYF. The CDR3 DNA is TGCGCCAGCAGCCTTCAGACTAGCGGGAGGATGAAAGCCGCCAAAAACATTCAGTACTTC. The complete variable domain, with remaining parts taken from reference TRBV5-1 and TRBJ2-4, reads KAGVTQTPRYLIKTRGQQVTLSCSPISGHRSVSWYQQTPGQGLQFLFEYFSETQRNKGNFPGRFSGRQFSNSRSEMNVSTLELGDSALYLCASSLQTSGRMKAAKNIQYFGAGTRLSVL.

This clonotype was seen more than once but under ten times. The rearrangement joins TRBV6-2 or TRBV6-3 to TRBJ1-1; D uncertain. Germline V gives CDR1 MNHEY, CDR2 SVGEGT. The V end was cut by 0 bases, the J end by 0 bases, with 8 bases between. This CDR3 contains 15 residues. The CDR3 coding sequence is TGTGCCAGCAGTTACTCGTCGGCAGTGAACACTGAAGCTTTCTTT. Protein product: CASSYSSAVNTEAFF.

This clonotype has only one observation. CDR3 protein: CASSQAEQGGETQYF. The CDR3 DNA reads as TGCGCCAGCAGCCAAGCCGAGCAGGGGGGAGAGACCCAGTACTTC. The chain couples TRBV4-1 to TRBJ2-5, with D tentatively TRBD1 (7 bases). Germline V gene lookup returns CDR1 MGHRA and CDR2 YSYEKL. The CDR3 contains 15 residues. Trimming cost V 1 base and J 4 bases, with 13 bases left between them.

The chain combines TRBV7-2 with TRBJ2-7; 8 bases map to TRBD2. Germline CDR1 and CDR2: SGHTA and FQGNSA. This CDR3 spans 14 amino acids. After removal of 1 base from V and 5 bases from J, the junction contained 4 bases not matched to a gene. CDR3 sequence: CASSLDAGGHEQYF. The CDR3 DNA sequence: TGTGCCAGCAGCTTAGACGCGGGAGGCCACGAGCAGTACTTC.

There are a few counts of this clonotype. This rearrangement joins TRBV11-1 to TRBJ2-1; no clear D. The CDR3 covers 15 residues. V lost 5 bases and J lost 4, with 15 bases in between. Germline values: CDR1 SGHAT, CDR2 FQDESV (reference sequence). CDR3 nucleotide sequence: TGTGCCAGCAGCAGCCCCGGAACGGCTTACAATGAGCAGTTCTTC. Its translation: CASSSPGTAYNEQFF. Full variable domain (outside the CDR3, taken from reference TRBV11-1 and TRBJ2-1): EAEVAQSPRYKITEKSQAVAFWCDPISGHATLYWYRQILGQGPELLVQFQDESVVDDSQLPKDRFSAERLKGVDSTLKIQPAELGDSAMYLCASSSPGTAYNEQFFGPGTRLTVL.

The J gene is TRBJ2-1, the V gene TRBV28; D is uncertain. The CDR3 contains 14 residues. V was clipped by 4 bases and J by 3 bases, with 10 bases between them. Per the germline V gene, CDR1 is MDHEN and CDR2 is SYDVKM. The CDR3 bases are TGTGCCAGCAGTTACCGGTCGGGCTACAATGAGCAGTTCTTC. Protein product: CASSYRSGYNEQFF.

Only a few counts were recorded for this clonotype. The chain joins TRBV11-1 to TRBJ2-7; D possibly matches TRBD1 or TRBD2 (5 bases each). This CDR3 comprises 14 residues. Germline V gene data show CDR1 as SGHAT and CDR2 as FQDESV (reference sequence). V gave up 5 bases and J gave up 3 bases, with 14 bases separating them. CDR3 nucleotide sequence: TGTGCCAGCAGCCCCGGGACGGCCAACTACGAGCAGTACTTC. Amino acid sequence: CASSPGTANYEQYF.

The CDR3: CASSLASTNEQYF. The CDR3 coding sequence is TGCGCCAGCAGCTTGGCCTCAACCAACGAGCAGTACTTC. V gene TRBV5-1 combines with J gene TRBJ2-7; D gene unclear. V was shortened by 0 bases and J by 5 bases, with 9 bases between the two germline ends. Germline V CDR1 and CDR2: SGHRS, YFSETQ. The CDR3 totals 13 residues.

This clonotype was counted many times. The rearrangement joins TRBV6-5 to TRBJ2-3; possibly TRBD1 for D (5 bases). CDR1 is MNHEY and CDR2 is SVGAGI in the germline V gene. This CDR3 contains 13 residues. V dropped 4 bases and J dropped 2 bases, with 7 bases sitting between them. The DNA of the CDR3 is TGTGCCAGCAGTTTGACAGCCACAGATACGCAGTATTTT. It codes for CASSLTATDTQYF.